The text below deals with one T cell receptor (beta chain). This record comes from a study of patients and donors after allogeneic stem cell transplantation. TCRdb recomputed calls from the RT-PCR reads with MiXCR, one row per CDR3 protein. The sample yields more than 150,000 distinct CDR3 sequences, about 24% seen once. CDR3 length: 14 amino acids. V was pared by 3 bases and J by 5 bases, with 11 bases between. The germline V gene encodes CDR1 SGHAT and CDR2 FQDESV (reference sequence). This sequence joins TRBV11-1 and TRBJ1-5; no clear D gene. The clonotype comes from a human donor who was either an allogeneic HSCT recipient or a stem cell or donor lymphocyte infusion donor (not recorded which). It is not recorded whose cells these are; they may come from a transplant donor. Sequencing used blood, either unsorted or a sorted T cell fraction (not recorded which). This CDR3 reads CASSLFGSDQPQHF. The CDR3 DNA follows: TGTGCCAGCAGCTTGTTCGGGTCCGATCAGCCCCAGCATTTT.